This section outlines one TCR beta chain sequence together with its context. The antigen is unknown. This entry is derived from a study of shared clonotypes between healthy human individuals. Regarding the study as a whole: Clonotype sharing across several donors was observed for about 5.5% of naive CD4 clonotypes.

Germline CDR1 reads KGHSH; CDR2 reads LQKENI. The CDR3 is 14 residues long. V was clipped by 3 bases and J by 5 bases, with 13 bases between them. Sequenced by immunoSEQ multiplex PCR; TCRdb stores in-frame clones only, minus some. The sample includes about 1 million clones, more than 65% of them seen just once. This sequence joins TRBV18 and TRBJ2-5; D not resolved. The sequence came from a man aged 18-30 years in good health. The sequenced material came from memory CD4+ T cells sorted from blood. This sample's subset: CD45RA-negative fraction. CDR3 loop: CASSPLPNGETQYF. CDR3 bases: TGTGCCAGCTCACCCTTACCGAACGGCGAGACCCAGTACTTC.